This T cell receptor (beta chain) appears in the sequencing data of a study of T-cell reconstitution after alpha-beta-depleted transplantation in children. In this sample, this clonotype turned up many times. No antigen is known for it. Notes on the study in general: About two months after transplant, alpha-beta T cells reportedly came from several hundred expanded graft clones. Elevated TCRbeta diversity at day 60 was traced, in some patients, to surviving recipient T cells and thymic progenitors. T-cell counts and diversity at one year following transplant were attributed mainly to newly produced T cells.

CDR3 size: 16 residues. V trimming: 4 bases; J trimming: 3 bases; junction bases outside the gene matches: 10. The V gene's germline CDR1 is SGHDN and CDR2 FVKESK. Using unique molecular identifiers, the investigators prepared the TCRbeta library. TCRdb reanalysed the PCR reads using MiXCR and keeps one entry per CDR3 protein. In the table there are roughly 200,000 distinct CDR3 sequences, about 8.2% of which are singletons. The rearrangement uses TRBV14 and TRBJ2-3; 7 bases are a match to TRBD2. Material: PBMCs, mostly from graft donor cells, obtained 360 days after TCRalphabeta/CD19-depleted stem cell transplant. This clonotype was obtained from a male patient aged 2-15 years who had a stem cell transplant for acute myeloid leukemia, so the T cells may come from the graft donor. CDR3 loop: CASSPLSGMRTDTQYF. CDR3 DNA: TGTGCCAGCAGCCCTTTAAGCGGGATGCGGACAGATACGCAGTATTTT.